The 22 T cell receptor beta chains below all came from one sample that was sequenced in a study of beta chain features in type 1 diabetes. Study-level findings and limits: In all four CD4+ subsets, TCRB CDR3 length was significantly, moderately reduced in type 1 diabetes.

These receptors are not linked to any known antigen. Of the isolated RNA, all was reverse transcribed, and so the sequenced material was expressed TCRB transcripts. Some clones are missing from TCRdb's copy, which holds only in-frame ones; the method was immunoSEQ multiplex PCR. The data contain approximately 41,000 clones, around 63% of them singletons. Material for sequencing was Tregs from blood. The receptors originated from a man aged 30 to 39 with type 1 diabetes. Some clones in this sample may be carry-over from other donors' samples.

The V gene is TRBV7-9, the J gene TRBJ2-1; 7 bases match TRBD2. CDR1 and CDR2 (germline): SEHNR, FQNEAQ (reference sequence). The V gene end was trimmed by 2 bases and the J gene end by 7 bases; junction bases not matched to a gene: 8. The CDR3 runs 15 residues. CDR3 loop: CASSLRGVGLNEQFF. The CDR3 DNA sequence: TGTGCCAGCAGCTTACGGGGGGTTGGGCTGAATGAGCAGTTCTTC. Supplemented by reference TRBV7-9 and TRBJ2-1, the full variable domain reads DTGVSQNPRHKITKRGQNVTFRCDPISEHNRLYWYRQTLGQGPEFLTYFQNEAQLEKSRLLSDRFSAERPKGSFSTLEIQRTEQGDSAMYLCASSLRGVGLNEQFFGPGTRLTVL.

The V call is TRBV7-9, the J call TRBJ2-7, with D perhaps matching TRBD1 (5 bases). Trimming cost V 2 bases and J 5 bases, with 13 bases left between them. The CDR3 length is 14 residues. The germline V gene encodes CDR1 SEHNR and CDR2 FQNEAQ (reference sequence). The chain's CDR3 is CASSLYTRRDEQYF. CDR3 DNA sequence: TGTGCCAGCAGCTTATATACGCGCAGGGACGAGCAGTACTTC.

The chain is built from TRBV7-8 and TRBJ2-2, with D possibly being TRBD2 (7 bases). The V end was cut by 8 bases, the J end by 2 bases, with 15 bases between. The CDR3 is made up of 15 amino acids. CDR1 is SGHVS, CDR2 FQNEAQ, per germline. In DNA, the CDR3 is TGTGCCAGCCAGAGGGGGGGAGGAAACACCGGGGAGCTGTTTTTT. This encodes CASQRGGGNTGELFF.

CDR3 nucleotide sequence: TGTGCCAGCAGCTTACGCCCGGGAGACTCCTACGAGCAGTACTTC. Amino acids: CASSLRPGDSYEQYF. The genes are TRBV7-9 and TRBJ2-7, with a tentative D call TRBD2 (6 bases). The ends were cut back, 2 bases at V and 0 bases at J, with 11 bases in the middle. Looked up from germline, CDR1 is SEHNR and CDR2 is FQNEAQ (reference sequence). The length of the CDR3 is 15 residues.

V is TRBV9 and J is TRBJ2-1; TRBD2 matches at 10 bases. The CDR3 has 15 amino acids. Unmatched junction bases numbered 6, after V lost 4 bases and J lost 5 bases. Germline CDR1 SGDLS, CDR2 YYNGEE. CDR3: CASSLSGGANNEQFF. CDR3 coding DNA: TGTGCCAGCAGCCTCAGCGGGGGGGCCAACAATGAGCAGTTCTTC. The full variable domain, completed using reference TRBV9 and TRBJ2-1, is DSGVTQTPKHLITATGQRVTLRCSPRSGDLSVYWYQQSLDQGLQFLIQYYNGEERAKGNILERFSAQQFPDLHSELNLSSLELGDSALYFCASSLSGGANNEQFFGPGTRLTVL.

The chain joins TRBV7-2 to TRBJ2-5; tentatively, D is TRBD2 (7 bases). The CDR3 has 15 residues. Germline V lookup: CDR1 SGHTA, CDR2 FQGNSA. V lost 1 base and J lost 9, with 18 bases in between. CDR3 protein: CASSLGQGRGRAQYF. The CDR3 DNA reads as TGTGCCAGCAGCTTAGGGCAGGGGCGGGGGAGAGCCCAGTACTTC.

The chain links TRBV6-5 to TRBJ1-6; D ambiguous. This CDR3 comprises 15 residues. Germline CDR1 and CDR2: MNHEY and SVGAGI. Trimming removed 2 bases at V and 4 bases at J, with 9 bases between. CDR3 amino acids: CASSYEWRYNSPLHF. In DNA form, the CDR3 reads TGTGCCAGCAGTTACGAATGGAGATATAATTCACCCCTCCACTTT.

V and J are TRBV9 and TRBJ2-7; 8 bases line up with TRBD2. The CDR3 length is 15 residues. Germline V gene sequence: CDR1 SGDLS, CDR2 YYNGEE. V trimming: 2 bases; J trimming: 5 bases; junction bases outside the gene matches: 9. The CDR3 region has the DNA TGTGCCAGCAGCGTGACCGGGACTAGGTTCCACGAGCAGTACTTC. Its protein is CASSVTGTRFHEQYF.

The chain carries TRBV4-3 and TRBJ2-2, with no clear D. This CDR3 has 17 residues. Trimming removed 0 bases from V and 1 base from J, with 12 bases in between. Germline V gene data show CDR1 as LGHNA and CDR2 as YSLEER. The CDR3 sequence: CASSQEVYTRNTGELFF. In nucleotides, the CDR3 is TGCGCCAGCAGCCAAGAGGTATACACACGGAACACCGGGGAGCTGTTTTTT.

This chain links TRBV15 with TRBJ1-6; 7 nucleotides align to TRBD1. In germline, CDR1 is LNHNV, CDR2 YYDKDF (reference sequence). The CDR3 runs 19 residues. J gave up 4 bases and V 0 bases, and 12 bases lay outside the gene matches. CDR3 residues: CATSRDGAPGQRYNSPLHF. The CDR3, as DNA: TGTGCCACCAGCAGAGATGGCGCCCCGGGACAGCGTTATAATTCACCCCTCCACTTT.

This clone was found a few times. The chain couples TRBV7-9 to TRBJ2-1; 10 bases fit TRBD2. V shed 7 bases, J shed 6 bases, and the junction held 6 bases outside the gene matches. This CDR3 has 14 residues. CDR1 is SEHNR and CDR2 is FQNEAQ in the germline V gene (reference sequence). The CDR3 loop is CASTVSGGSNEQFF. CDR3 in DNA: TGTGCCAGCACCGTTAGCGGGGGGAGCAATGAGCAGTTCTTC.

J is TRBJ1-1 and V is TRBV6-5; TRBD1 matches at 10 bases. V lost 6 bases and J lost 10; bases outside the gene matches: 11. The CDR3 runs to 14 residues. The germline CDR1 and CDR2 sequences are MNHEY and SVGAGI. CDR3 residues: CASSRDRGGYVAFF. CDR3 coding DNA: TGTGCCAGCAGCCGGGACAGGGGCGGTTATGTAGCTTTCTTT.

The chain combines TRBV25-1 with TRBJ2-6; D unclear. The germline V gene encodes CDR1 MGHDK and CDR2 SYGVNS. The CDR3 has 14 residues. The V gene lost 5 bases and the J gene lost 0 bases, with 5 bases spanning the gap. The CDR3 region has the DNA TGTGCCAGCAGTCAGAACTCTGGGGCCAACGTCCTGACTTTC. Translated: CASSQNSGANVLTF.

The chain couples TRBV6-5 to TRBJ1-1, with TRBD1 matching over 8 bases. V gave up 7 bases and J gave up 9 bases; unmatched junction bases: 4. The CDR3 spans 11 residues. The germline CDR1 and CDR2 sequences are MNHEY and SVGAGI. The CDR3, as DNA: TGTGCCAGCATTACAGGGGGGAAAGCTTTCTTT. It encodes CASITGGKAFF.

V is TRBV5-1 and J is TRBJ2-1; D might be TRBD1 (6 bases). Germline CDR1 reads SGHRS; CDR2 reads YFSETQ. The CDR3 has 14 residues. The V end lost 3 bases, the J end lost 1 base, and 8 bases lay between the germline ends. Here the CDR3 DNA reads TGCGCCAGCAGCTCTACAGGGTCCTACAATGAGCAGTTCTTC. This codes for CASSSTGSYNEQFF.

The V call is TRBV11-2, the J call TRBJ2-1, with a weak D call TRBD2 (6 bases). CDR1 and CDR2 from the germline V gene are SGHAT and FQNNGV. The V and J ends lost 5 bases and 1 base respectively, with 12 bases between them. The CDR3 runs 15 residues. The CDR3 DNA sequence: TGTGCCAGCAGCACGGGACTCTTATCCTACAATGAGCAGTTCTTC. Its protein is CASSTGLLSYNEQFF.

V is TRBV7-9 and J is TRBJ1-1; the match to TRBD1 covers 8 bases. The germline V gene encodes CDR1 SEHNR and CDR2 FQNEAQ (reference sequence). J gave up 5 bases and V 8 bases, and 10 bases lay outside the gene matches. The CDR3 loop spans 14 amino acids. The CDR3 loop is CASLRGLFSTEAFF. The DNA of the CDR3 is TGTGCCAGCCTCAGGGGGCTTTTTTCTACTGAAGCTTTCTTT.

The chain couples TRBV28 to TRBJ1-6; D is unresolved. CDR3 length: 13 amino acids. CDR1 is MDHEN and CDR2 is SYDVKM in the germline V gene. Trimming shortened V by 3 bases and J by 12 bases, and 12 bases separated the two germline ends. The CDR3 here is CASSLTPFRPLHF. Here the CDR3 DNA reads TGTGCCAGCAGTTTGACACCTTTCCGACCCCTCCACTTT. The complete variable domain, with remaining parts taken from reference TRBV28 and TRBJ1-6, reads DVKVTQSSRYLVKRTGEKVFLECVQDMDHENMFWYRQDPGLGLRLIYFSYDVKMKEKGDIPEGYSVSREKKERFSLILESASTNQTSMYLCASSLTPFRPLHFGNGTRLTVT.

The rearrangement uses TRBV11-3 and TRBJ2-1, with 10 bases fitting TRBD2. The CDR3 runs to 16 residues. Germline CDR1 is SGHNT and CDR2 is YENEEA. The V segment lost 0 bases and the J segment 9 bases; nucleotides outside the gene matches: 8. The CDR3 nucleotides read TGTGCCAGCAGCTTAGATCGAAGCGGGGGGGCGGGTGAGCAGTTCTTC. Encoded protein: CASSLDRSGGAGEQFF.

This chain links TRBV30 with TRBJ2-5; 8 bases agree with TRBD2. CDR1 and CDR2 (germline): GTSNPN, SVGIG (reference sequence). The trim removed 3 bases at V and 9 bases at J, leaving 6 bases unmatched. The CDR3 extends over 12 amino acids. CDR3 DNA: TGTGCCTGGAGGAATAGCGGGACGGCCCAGTACTTC. Translating gives CAWRNSGTAQYF.

This clone was observed a few times. This chain joins TRBV4-1 and TRBJ2-5; the match to TRBD2 covers 10 bases. The CDR3 sequence is 15 residues long. Unmatched junction bases numbered 11, after V lost 8 bases and J lost 5 bases. CDR1 MGHRA and CDR2 YSYEKL come from the germline V gene. CDR3: CASRRASGGGETQYF. CDR3 coding DNA: TGCGCCAGCCGCCGGGCTAGCGGGGGTGGGGAGACCCAGTACTTC.

The chain is built from TRBV7-9 and TRBJ2-1, with 15 positions matching TRBD2. Germline CDR1 is SEHNR and CDR2 is FQNEAQ (reference sequence). This CDR3 contains 17 residues. J gave up 8 bases and V 2 bases, and 7 bases lay outside the gene matches. The CDR3 sequence is CASSLSRTSGGEYEQFF. CDR3 bases: TGTGCCAGCAGCTTATCCCGGACTAGCGGGGGGGAGTATGAGCAGTTCTTC. The full variable domain, completed using reference TRBV7-9 and TRBJ2-1, is DTGVSQNPRHKITKRGQNVTFRCDPISEHNRLYWYRQTLGQGPEFLTYFQNEAQLEKSRLLSDRFSAERPKGSFSTLEIQRTEQGDSAMYLCASSLSRTSGGEYEQFFGPGTRLTVL.